This T cell receptor (beta chain) is from a study of shared T cell receptors in the human thymus. Libraries were prepared by immunoSEQ multiplex PCR; TCRdb keeps only in-frame clonotypes and omits some of them. The repertoire holds fewer than 700,000 clones, approximately 90% seen once, with about 0.01% in the top ten. Per the germline V gene, CDR1 is SGHTS and CDR2 is YDEGEE. Trimming took off 1 base at V and 1 base at J, with 8 bases between the two ends. The CDR3 consists of 15 residues. A further study also used this sample, focusing on human thymus T cells.

This chain links TRBV5-8 with TRBJ2-2, with TRBD2 as a possible D gene (5 bases). Sequencing used thymocytes. This TCR was sampled from a boy under two years old with a congenital heart defect. CDR3 nucleotides: TGTGCCAGCAGCTTGTACGGGGAGAACACCGGGGAGCTGTTTTTT. Translated, it gives CASSLYGENTGELFF.